The entry that follows covers one T cell receptor (beta chain) sequence. Its antigen is still unknown. The data derive from a study of T cell responses to AZD1222 COVID-19 vaccine. The data were produced by immunoSEQ multiplex PCR, yet TCRdb's version contains in-frame clones alone and is incomplete. The data hold about 85,000 clones, with roughly 86% observed a single time. Findings and limits, study-wide: In a largely white British group with more females than males, clonal diversity was possibly underestimated. Targeting of unmutated variant regions was reportedly seen in nearly half of spike-specific TCRs.

The CDR3 extends over 18 amino acids. The junction had 12 bases not matched to a gene; V was cut back by 4 bases and J by 3 bases. The germline CDR1 and CDR2 sequences are SGHNT and YYREEE (reference sequence). This material consisted of peripheral blood, taken on day 0 of AZD1222 vaccination. The source is an adult in good health. The chain links TRBV5-4 to TRBJ1-4, with TRBD1 matching over 10 bases. The CDR3 DNA follows: TGTGCCAGCAGCCCTGGTGGGACAGGGGTGTTAGCTAATGAAAAACTGTTTTTT. Its protein product is CASSPGGTGVLANEKLFF.